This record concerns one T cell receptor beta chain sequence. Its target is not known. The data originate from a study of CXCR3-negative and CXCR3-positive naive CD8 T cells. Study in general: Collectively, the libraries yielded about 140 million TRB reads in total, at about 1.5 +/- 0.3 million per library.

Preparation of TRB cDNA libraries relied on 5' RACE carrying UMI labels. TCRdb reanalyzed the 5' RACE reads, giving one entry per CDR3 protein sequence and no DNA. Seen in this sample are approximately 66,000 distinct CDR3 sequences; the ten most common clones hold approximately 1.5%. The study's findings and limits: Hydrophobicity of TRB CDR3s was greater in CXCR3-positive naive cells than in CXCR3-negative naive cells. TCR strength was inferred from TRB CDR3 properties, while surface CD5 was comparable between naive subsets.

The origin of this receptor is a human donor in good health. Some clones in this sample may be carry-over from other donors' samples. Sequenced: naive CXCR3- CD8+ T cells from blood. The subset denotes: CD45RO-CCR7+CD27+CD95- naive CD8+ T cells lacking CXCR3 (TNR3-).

CDR3 sequence: CSVEGGTPNTDTQYF. J is TRBJ2-3 and V is TRBV29-1; without DNA, the TCRdb call of TRBD2 cannot be checked. The CDR3 runs 15 residues. Looked up from germline, CDR1 is SQVTM and CDR2 is ANQGSEA.